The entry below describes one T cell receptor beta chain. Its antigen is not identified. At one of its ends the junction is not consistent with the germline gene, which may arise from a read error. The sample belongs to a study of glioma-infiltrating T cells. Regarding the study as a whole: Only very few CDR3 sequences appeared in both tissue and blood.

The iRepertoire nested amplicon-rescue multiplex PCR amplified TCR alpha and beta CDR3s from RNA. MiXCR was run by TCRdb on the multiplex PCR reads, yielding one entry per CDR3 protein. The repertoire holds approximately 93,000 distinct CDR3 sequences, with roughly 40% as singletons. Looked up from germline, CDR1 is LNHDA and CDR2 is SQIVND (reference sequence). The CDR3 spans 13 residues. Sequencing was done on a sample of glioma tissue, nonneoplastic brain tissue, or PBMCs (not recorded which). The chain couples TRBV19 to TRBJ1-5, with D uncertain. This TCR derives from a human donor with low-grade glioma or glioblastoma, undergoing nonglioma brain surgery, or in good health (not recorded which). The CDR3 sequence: CASKKRVNHPQHF. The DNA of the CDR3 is TGTGCCAGTAAAAAAAGGGTCAATCACCCCCAGCATTTT.